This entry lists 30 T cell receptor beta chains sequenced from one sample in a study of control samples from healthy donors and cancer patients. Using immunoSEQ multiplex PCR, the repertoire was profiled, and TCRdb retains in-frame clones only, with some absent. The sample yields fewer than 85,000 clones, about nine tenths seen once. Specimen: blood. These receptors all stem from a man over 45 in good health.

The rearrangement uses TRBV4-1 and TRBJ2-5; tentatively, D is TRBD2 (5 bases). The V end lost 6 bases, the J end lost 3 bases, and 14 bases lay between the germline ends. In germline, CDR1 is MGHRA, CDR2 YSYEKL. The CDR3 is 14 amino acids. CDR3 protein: CASSFIPGEETQYF. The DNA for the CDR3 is TGCGCCAGCAGTTTTATCCCCGGGGAAGAGACCCAGTACTTC.

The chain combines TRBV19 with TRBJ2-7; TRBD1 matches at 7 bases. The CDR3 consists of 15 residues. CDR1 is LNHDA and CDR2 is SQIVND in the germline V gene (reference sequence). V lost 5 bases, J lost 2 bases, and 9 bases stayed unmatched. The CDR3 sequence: CASSSGTVGAYEQYF. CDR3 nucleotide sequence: TGTGCCAGTAGTTCTGGGACAGTTGGGGCCTACGAGCAGTACTTC. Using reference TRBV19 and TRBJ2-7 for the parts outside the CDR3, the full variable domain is DGGITQSPKYLFRKEGQNVTLSCEQNLNHDAMYWYRQDPGQGLRLIYYSQIVNDFQKGDIAEGYSVSREKKESFPLTVTSAQKNPTAFYLCASSSGTVGAYEQYFGPGTRLTVT.

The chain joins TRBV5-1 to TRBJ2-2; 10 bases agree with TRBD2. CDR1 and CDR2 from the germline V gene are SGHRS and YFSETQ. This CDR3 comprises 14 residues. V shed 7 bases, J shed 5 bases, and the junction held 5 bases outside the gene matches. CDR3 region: CASQGLAVTGELFF. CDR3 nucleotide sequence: TGCGCCAGCCAAGGACTAGCGGTAACCGGGGAGCTGTTTTTT.

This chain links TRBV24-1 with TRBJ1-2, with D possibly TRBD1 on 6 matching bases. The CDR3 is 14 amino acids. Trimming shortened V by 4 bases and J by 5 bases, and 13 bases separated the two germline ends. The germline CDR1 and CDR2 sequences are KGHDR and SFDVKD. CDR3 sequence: CATSDPRGGYGYTF. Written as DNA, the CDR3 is TGTGCCACCAGTGACCCCAGGGGAGGGTATGGCTACACCTTC.

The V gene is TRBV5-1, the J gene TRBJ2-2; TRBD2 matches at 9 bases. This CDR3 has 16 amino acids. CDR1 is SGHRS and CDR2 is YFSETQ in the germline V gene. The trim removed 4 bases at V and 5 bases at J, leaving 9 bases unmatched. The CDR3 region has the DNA TGCGCCAGCAGCACCACTCAGCTAGCGGGAACCGGGGAGCTGTTTTTT. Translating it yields CASSTTQLAGTGELFF.

The CDR3 here is CASSIEAPTGGYTF. The CDR3 DNA reads as TGTGCCAGTAGTATAGAGGCCCCAACAGGGGGCTACACCTTC. The genes are TRBV19 and TRBJ1-2; D is perhaps TRBD1 (6 bases). CDR3 size: 14 residues. Germline CDR1 is LNHDA and CDR2 is SQIVND (reference sequence). The V end lost 0 bases, the J end lost 8 bases, and 13 bases lay between the germline ends.

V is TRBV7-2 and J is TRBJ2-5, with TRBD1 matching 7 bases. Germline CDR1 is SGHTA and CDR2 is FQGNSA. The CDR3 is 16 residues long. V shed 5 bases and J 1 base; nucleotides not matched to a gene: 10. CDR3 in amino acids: CASSPGTATFQETQYF. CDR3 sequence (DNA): TGTGCCAGCAGCCCGGGGACAGCAACTTTCCAAGAGACCCAGTACTTC.

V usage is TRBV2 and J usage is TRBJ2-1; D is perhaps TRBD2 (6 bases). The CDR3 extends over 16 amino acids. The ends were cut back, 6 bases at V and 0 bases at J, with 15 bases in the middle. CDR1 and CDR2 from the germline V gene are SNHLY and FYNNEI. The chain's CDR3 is CASRVLARDSYNEQFF. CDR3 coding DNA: TGTGCCAGCAGGGTTCTAGCGCGAGACTCCTACAATGAGCAGTTCTTC.

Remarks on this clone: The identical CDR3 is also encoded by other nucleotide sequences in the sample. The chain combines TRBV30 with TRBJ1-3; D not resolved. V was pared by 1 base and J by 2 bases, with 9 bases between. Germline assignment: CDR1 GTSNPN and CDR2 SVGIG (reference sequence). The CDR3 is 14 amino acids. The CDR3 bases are TGTGCCTGGAGTGAGATAGGGACTGGAAACACCATATATTTT. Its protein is CAWSEIGTGNTIYF.

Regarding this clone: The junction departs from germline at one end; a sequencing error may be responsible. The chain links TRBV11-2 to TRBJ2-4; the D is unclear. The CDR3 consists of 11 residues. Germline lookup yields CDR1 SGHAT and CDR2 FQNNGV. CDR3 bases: TGTGCCAGCAGCTTAGGTGGGGAAGTCTTCTTC. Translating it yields CASSLGGEVFF.

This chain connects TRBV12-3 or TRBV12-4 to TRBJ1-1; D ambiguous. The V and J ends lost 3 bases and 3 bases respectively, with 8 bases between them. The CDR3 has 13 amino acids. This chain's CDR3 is CASSLYVDTEAFF. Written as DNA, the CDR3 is TGTGCCAGCAGTTTGTATGTGGACACTGAAGCTTTCTTT.

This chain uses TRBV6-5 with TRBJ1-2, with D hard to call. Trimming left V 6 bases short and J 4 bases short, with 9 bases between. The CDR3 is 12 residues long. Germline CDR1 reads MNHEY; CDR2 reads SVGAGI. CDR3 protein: CASSLWGYGYTF. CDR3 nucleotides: TGTGCCAGCAGCCTATGGGGCTATGGCTACACCTTC.

DNA for the CDR3: TGTGCCAGCACACTGGACAGGGACTACGAGCAGTACTTC. Its protein product is CASTLDRDYEQYF. The chain links TRBV2 to TRBJ2-7; 8 nucleotides line up with TRBD1. The CDR3 is 13 amino acids. V gave up 7 bases and J gave up 3 bases; unmatched junction bases: 5. Germline V gene data show CDR1 as SNHLY and CDR2 as FYNNEI.

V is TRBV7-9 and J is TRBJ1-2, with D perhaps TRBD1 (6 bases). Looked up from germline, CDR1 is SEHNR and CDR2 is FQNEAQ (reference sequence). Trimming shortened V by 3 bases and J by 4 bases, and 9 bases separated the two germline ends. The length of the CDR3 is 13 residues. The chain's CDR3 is CASSLRTVYGYTF. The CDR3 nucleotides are TGTGCCAGCAGCTTGCGGACAGTCTATGGCTACACCTTC. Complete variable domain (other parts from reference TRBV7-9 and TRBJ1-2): DTGVSQNPRHKITKRGQNVTFRCDPISEHNRLYWYRQTLGQGPEFLTYFQNEAQLEKSRLLSDRFSAERPKGSFSTLEIQRTEQGDSAMYLCASSLRTVYGYTFGSGTRLTVV.

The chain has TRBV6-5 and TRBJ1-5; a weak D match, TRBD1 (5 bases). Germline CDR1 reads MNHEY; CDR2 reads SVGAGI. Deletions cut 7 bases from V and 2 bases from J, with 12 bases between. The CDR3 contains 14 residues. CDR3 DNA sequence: TGTGCCAGCAATTCCCGGGGCGGCAATCAGCCCCAGCATTTT. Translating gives CASNSRGGNQPQHF.

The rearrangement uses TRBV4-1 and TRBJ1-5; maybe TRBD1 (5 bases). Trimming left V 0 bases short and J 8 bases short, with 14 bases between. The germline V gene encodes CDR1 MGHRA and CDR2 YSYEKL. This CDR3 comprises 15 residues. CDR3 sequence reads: CASSQDGAPGEPQHF. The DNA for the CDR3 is TGCGCCAGCAGCCAAGATGGGGCTCCCGGTGAGCCCCAGCATTTT.

The CDR3 nucleotides are TGTGCCAGCACCTACGGGGGGCTAGGCACAGATACGCAGTATTTT. It translates to CASTYGGLGTDTQYF. The V call is TRBV6-5, the J call TRBJ2-3; D possibly corresponds to TRBD2 (7 bases). From germline, CDR1 is MNHEY and CDR2 SVGAGI. Trimming removed 7 bases at V and 1 base at J, with 15 bases between. CDR3 length: 15 residues.

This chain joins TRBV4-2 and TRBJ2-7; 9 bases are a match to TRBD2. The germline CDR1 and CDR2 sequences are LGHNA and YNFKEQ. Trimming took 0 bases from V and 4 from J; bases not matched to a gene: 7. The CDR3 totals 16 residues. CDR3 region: CASSQDASGAPYEQYF. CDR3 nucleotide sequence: TGTGCCAGCAGCCAAGATGCTAGCGGGGCGCCATACGAGCAGTACTTC.

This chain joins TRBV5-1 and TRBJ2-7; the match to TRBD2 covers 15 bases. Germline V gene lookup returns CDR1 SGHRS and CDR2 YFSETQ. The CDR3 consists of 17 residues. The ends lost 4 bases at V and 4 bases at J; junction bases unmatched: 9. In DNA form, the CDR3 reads TGCGCCAGCAGCAGCGGGACTAGCGGGGGGCCCGGTTACGAGCAGTACTTC. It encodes CASSSGTSGGPGYEQYF.

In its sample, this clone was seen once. The chain's CDR3 is CASSPLAATNEKLFF. The CDR3 region has the DNA TGTGCCAGCTCACCACTTGCAGCAACTAATGAAAAACTGTTTTTT. This chain uses TRBV18 with TRBJ1-4, with no clear D. CDR1 KGHSH and CDR2 LQKENI come from the germline V gene. The CDR3 contains 15 residues. Trimming removed 1 base at V and 0 bases at J, with 6 bases between.

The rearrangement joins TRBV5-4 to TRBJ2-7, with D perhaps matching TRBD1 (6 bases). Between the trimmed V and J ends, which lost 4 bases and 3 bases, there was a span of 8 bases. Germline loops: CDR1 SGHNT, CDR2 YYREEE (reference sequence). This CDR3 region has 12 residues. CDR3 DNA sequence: TGTGCCAGCAGCCAGGACAGCTACGAGCAGTACTTC. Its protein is CASSQDSYEQYF.

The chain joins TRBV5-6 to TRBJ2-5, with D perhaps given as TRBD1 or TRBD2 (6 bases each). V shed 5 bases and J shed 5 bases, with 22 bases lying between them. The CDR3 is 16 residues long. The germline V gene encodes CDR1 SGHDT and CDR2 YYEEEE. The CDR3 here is CASSPWNWQGRETQYF. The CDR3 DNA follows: TGTGCCAGCAGTCCTTGGAATTGGCAGGGGAGGGAGACCCAGTACTTC.

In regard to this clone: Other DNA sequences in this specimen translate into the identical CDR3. Written as DNA, the CDR3 is TGTGCCAGCAGTGAAGCTCCAGGGCTACGAGGGTTTAGCACAGATACGCAGTATTTT. The encoded protein is CASSEAPGLRGFSTDTQYF. This chain joins TRBV6-1 and TRBJ2-3, with D perhaps TRBD1 or TRBD2 (5 bases each). Germline CDR1 and CDR2: MNHNS and SASEGT. There are 19 residues in the CDR3. Trimming left V 0 bases short and J 0 bases short, with 19 bases between.

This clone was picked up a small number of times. CDR3: CASSFSPSYNEQFF. CDR3 sequence (DNA): TGTGCCAGCAGTTTCTCCCCGTCCTACAATGAGCAGTTCTTC. This sequence joins TRBV6-6 and TRBJ2-1; D unclear. Trimming removed 4 bases at V and 1 base at J, with 8 bases between. This CDR3 is built from 14 residues. Looked up from germline, CDR1 is MNHNY and CDR2 is SVGAGI (reference sequence).

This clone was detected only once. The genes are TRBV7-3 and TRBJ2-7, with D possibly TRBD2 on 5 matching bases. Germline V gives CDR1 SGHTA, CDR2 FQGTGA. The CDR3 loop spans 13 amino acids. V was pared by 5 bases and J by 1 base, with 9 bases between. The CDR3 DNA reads TGTGCCAGCAGCATCCGGGATTCCTACGAGCAGTACTTC. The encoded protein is CASSIRDSYEQYF.

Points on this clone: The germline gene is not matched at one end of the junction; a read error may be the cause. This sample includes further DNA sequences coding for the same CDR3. The CDR3: CASSLEGLNSPLHF. Written as DNA, the CDR3 is TGCGCCAGCAGTTTGGAGGGGCTCAATTCACCCCTCCACTTT. The V gene is TRBV5-1, the J gene TRBJ1-6; tentative D call: TRBD1 (5 bases). CDR1 SGHRS and CDR2 YFSETQ come from the germline V gene. The length of the CDR3 is 14 residues.

The CDR3 nucleotides read TGTGCCAGCAGTCCCCGACAGAAGAACACTGAAGCTTTCTTT. Translation: CASSPRQKNTEAFF. The chain links TRBV27 to TRBJ1-1; possibly TRBD1 for D (5 bases). Germline values: CDR1 MNHEY, CDR2 SMNVEV (reference sequence). Trimming cost V 5 bases and J 1 base, with 11 bases left between them. This CDR3 has 14 residues.

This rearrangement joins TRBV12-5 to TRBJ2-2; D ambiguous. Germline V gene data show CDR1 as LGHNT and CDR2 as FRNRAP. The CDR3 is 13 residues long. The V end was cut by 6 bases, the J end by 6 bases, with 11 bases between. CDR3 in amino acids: CASGLVTAGELFF. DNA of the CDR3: TGTGCTAGTGGCCTGGTGACCGCCGGGGAGCTGTTTTTT.

CDR3 region: CASSRSLAGVNNEQFF. The DNA of the CDR3 is TGTGCCAGCAGCCGATCTCTAGCGGGGGTAAACAATGAGCAGTTCTTC. The V and J genes are TRBV5-4 and TRBJ2-1, with 10 bases that match TRBD2. Germline CDR1 and CDR2: SGHNT and YYREEE (reference sequence). With V trimmed by 4 bases and J by 5 bases, 9 bases remained unmatched. The CDR3 contains 16 residues. The complete variable domain, with remaining parts taken from reference TRBV5-4 and TRBJ2-1, reads ETGVTQSPTHLIKTRGQQVTLRCSSQSGHNTVSWYQQALGQGPQFIFQYYREEENGRGNFPPRFSGLQFPNYSSELNVNALELDDSALYLCASSRSLAGVNNEQFFGPGTRLTVL.

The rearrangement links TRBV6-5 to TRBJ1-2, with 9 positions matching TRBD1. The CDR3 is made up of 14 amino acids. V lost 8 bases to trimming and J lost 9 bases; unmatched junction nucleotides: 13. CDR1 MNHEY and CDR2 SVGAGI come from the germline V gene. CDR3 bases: TGTGCCAGCCGTAAAACCGGGACAGGGAGGAGCTACACCTTC. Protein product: CASRKTGTGRSYTF.